This T cell receptor beta chain came from a study of blood T cell repertoires in COVID-19. For the study at large: Samples representing acute and convalescent COVID-19 were sourced from the United States, Italy and Spain. From T cells, B-cell-depleted T cells, or PBMCs came the material, which was cDNA or gDNA.

In the original analysis: Quantification of nucleated cells was approximated via reference gene primer amplification. The assay was immunoSEQ multiplex PCR, and TCRdb's table has in-frame clones only and misses some. V and J calls and clone size come straight from that table; D and trimming were deduced from the DNA. The table has nearly 60,000 clones, nearly 90% seen once. The germline CDR1 and CDR2 sequences are GTSNPN and SVGIG (reference sequence). This CDR3 is built from 11 residues. The V and J genes are TRBV30 and TRBJ2-3, with D possibly matching TRBD2 (5 bases). The sample was peripheral blood. The clonotype comes from a man between 60 and 75 years old with active COVID-19. The CDR3 here is CVAGVADTQYF. CDR3 sequence (DNA): TGTGTCGCCGGGGTTGCAGATACGCAGTATTTT. Drawing the rest from reference TRBV30 and TRBJ2-3, the complete variable domain is SQTIHQWPATLVQPVGSPLSLECTVEGTSNPNLYWYRQAAGRGLQLLFYSVGIGQISSEVPQNLSASRPQDRQFILSSKKLLLSDSGFYLCVAGVADTQYFGPGTRLTVL.